This TCR beta chain was identified during a study of radiation and T cells in renal cell carcinoma. General study points: In blood, top tumor clones expanded by 2 weeks, shrinking by 4. Without pretreatment biopsies, baseline tumor clonotype presence was undetermined.

On this clone itself: No antigen is known for it.

Time point meaning: baseline pretreatment blood. Treatment reported: 15 Gy SBRT to primary tumor, nephrectomy 4 weeks later. Serial blood draws occurred at baseline and 2 and 4 weeks post-SBRT. This renal cell carcinoma was of the clear cell type. The germline V gene has CDR1 LGHNA and CDR2 YNFKEQ. This CDR3 spans 13 amino acids. Trimming took off 1 base at V and 3 bases at J, with 6 bases between the two ends. Profiled with immunoSEQ multiplex PCR; TCRdb holds only in-frame clones, not every one. The profile shows around 160,000 clones, roughly nine tenths of them singletons. This receptor was obtained from a woman aged 65 to 85 with renal cell carcinoma. V gene TRBV4-2 combines with J gene TRBJ1-1; no reliable D call. Specimen: blood, collected from a patient whose treatment included radiotherapy and nephrectomy. The CDR3 DNA reads as TGTGCCAGCAGCCAAGCGCGCGACACTGAAGCTTTCTTT. It codes for CASSQARDTEAFF.